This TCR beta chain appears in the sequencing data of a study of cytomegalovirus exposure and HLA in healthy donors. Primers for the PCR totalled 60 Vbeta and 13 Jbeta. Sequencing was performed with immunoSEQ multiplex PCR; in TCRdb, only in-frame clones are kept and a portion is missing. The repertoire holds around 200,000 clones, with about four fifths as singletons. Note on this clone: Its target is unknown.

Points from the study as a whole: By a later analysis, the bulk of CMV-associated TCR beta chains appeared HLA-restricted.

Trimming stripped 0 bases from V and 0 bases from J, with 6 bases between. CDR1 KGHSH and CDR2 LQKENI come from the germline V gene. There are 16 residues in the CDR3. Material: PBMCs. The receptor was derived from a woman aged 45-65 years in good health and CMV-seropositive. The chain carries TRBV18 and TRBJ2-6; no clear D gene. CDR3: CASSPPTHSGANVLTF. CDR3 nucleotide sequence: TGTGCCAGCTCACCACCGACACACTCTGGGGCCAACGTCCTGACTTTC.